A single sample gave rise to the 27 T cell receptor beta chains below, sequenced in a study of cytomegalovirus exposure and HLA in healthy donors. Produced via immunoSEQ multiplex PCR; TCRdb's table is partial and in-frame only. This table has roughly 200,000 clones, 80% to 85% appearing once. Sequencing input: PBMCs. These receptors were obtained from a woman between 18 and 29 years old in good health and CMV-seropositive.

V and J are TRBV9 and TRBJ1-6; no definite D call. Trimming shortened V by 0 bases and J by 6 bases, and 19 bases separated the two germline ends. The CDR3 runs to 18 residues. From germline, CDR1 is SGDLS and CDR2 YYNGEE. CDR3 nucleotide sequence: TGTGCCAGCAGCGTAGGGCCCCAACCCGGGGATGGTAATTCACCCCTCCACTTT. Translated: CASSVGPQPGDGNSPLHF.

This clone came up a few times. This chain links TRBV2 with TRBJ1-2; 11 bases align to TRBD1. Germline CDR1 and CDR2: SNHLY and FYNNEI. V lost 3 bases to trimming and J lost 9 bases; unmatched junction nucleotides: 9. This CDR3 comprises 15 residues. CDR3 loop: CASSEDRGRSRRYTF. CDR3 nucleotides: TGTGCCAGCAGTGAGGACAGGGGGCGAAGTCGTCGCTACACCTTC.

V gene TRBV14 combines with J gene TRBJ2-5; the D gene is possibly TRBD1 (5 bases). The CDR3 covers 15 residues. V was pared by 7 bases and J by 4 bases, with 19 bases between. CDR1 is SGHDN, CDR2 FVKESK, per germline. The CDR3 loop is CASTPRGAQGETQYF. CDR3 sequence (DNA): TGTGCCAGCACCCCTCGTGGTGCCCAGGGAGAGACCCAGTACTTC.

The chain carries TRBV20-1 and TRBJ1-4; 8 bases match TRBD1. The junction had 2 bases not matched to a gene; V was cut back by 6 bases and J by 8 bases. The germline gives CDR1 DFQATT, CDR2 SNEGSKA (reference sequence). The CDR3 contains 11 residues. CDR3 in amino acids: CSADRAEKLFF. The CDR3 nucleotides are TGCAGTGCGGACAGGGCCGAAAAACTGTTTTTT.

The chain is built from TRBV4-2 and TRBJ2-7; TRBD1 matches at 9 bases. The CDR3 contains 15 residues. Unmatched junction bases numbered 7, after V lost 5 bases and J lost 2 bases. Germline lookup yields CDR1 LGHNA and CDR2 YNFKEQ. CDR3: CASSERQGETYEQYF. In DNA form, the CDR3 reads TGTGCCAGCAGCGAGAGACAGGGGGAAACCTACGAGCAGTACTTC.

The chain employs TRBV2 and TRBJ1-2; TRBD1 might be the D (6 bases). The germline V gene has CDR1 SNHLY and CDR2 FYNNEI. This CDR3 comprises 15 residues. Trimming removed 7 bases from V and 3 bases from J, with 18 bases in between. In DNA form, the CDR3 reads TGTGCCAGCATCGAAAGGGGGAGATTAGACTATGGCTACACCTTC. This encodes CASIERGRLDYGYTF. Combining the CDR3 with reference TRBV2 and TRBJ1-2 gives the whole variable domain EPEVTQTPSHQVTQMGQEVILRCVPISNHLYFYWYRQILGQKVEFLVSFYNNEISEKSEIFDDQFSVERPDGSNFTLKIRSTKLEDSAMYFCASIERGRLDYGYTFGSGTRLTVV.

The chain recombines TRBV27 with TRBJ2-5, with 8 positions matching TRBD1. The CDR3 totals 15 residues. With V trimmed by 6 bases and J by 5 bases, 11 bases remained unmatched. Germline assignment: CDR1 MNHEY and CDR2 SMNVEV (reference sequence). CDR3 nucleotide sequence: TGTGCCAGCAGACGGACAGGGACGAGAATGGAGACCCAGTACTTC. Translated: CASRRTGTRMETQYF.

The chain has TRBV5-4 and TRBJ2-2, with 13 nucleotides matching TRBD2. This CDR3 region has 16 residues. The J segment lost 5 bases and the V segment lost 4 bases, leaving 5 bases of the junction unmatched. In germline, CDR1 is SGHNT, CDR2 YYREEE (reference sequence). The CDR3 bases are TGTGCCAGCAGCCCCGGGACTAGCGGGAAGACCGGGGAGCTGTTTTTT. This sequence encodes CASSPGTSGKTGELFF.

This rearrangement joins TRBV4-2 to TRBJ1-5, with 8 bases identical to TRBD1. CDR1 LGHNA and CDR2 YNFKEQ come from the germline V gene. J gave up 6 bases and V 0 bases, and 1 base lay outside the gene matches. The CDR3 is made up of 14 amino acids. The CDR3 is CASSQETGVQPQHF. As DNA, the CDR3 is TGTGCCAGCAGCCAAGAGACAGGGGTTCAGCCCCAGCATTTT.

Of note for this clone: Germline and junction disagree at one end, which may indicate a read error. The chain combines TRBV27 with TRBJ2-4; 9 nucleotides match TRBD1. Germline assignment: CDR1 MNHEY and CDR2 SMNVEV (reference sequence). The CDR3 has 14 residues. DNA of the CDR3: TGTGCCAGCAGTTTAGGGACAGGGAGAAACATTCAGTGCTTC. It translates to CASSLGTGRNIQCF.

The CDR3 is CASNRGANTEAFF. CDR3 coding DNA: TGCGCCAGCAATCGGGGGGCGAACACTGAAGCTTTCTTT. V usage is TRBV5-1 and J usage is TRBJ1-1, with D possibly matching TRBD1 (6 bases). CDR3 length: 13 amino acids. The V gene's germline CDR1 is SGHRS and CDR2 YFSETQ. V lost 6 bases to trimming and J lost 1 base, with 10 bases between them.

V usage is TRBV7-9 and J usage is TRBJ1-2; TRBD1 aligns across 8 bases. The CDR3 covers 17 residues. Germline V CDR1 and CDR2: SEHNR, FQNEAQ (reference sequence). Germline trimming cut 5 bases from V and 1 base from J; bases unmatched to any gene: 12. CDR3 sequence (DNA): TGTGCCAGCAGCCCGGGGACAGGCGATCCTTTTAACTATGGCTACACCTTC. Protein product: CASSPGTGDPFNYGYTF.

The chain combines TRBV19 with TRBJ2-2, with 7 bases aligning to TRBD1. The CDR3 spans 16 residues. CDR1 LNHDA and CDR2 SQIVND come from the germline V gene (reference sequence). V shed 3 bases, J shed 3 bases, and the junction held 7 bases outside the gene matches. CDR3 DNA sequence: TGTGCCAGTAGTATCCCGACAGGGCGGGACACCGGGGAGCTGTTTTTT. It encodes CASSIPTGRDTGELFF.

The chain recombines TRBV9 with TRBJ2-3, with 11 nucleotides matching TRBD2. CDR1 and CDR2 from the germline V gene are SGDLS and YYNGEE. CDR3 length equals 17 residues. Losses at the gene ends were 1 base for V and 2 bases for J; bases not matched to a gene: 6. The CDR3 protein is CASSVNSGGDYTDTQYF. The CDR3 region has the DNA TGTGCCAGCAGCGTAAATAGCGGGGGGGACTACACAGATACGCAGTATTTT.

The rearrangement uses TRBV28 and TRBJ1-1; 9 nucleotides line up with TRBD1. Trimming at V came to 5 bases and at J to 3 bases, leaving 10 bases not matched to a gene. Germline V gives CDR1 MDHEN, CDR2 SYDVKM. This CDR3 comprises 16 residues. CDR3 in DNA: TGTGCCAGCAGTCCGACAGGGGGGTTGGGTTACACTGAAGCTTTCTTT. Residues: CASSPTGGLGYTEAFF.

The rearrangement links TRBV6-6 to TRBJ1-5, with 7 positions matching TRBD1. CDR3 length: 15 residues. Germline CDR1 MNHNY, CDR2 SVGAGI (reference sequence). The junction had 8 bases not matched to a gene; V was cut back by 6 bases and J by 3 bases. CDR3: CASSRDSRINQPQHF. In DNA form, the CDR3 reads TGTGCCAGCAGCAGGGACAGCCGAATCAATCAGCCCCAGCATTTT.

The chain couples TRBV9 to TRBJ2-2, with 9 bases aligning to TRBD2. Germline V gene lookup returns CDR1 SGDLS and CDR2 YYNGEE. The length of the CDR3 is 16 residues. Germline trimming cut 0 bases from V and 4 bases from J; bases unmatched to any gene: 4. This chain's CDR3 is CASSVGASGATGELFF. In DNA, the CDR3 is TGTGCCAGCAGCGTAGGGGCTAGCGGGGCCACCGGGGAGCTGTTTTTT.

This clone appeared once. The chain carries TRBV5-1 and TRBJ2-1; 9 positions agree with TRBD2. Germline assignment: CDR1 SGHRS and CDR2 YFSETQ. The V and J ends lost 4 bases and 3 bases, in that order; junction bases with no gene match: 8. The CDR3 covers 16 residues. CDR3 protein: CASSRPGLALYNEQFF. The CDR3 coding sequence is TGCGCCAGCAGCCGGCCGGGACTAGCTCTCTACAATGAGCAGTTCTTC.

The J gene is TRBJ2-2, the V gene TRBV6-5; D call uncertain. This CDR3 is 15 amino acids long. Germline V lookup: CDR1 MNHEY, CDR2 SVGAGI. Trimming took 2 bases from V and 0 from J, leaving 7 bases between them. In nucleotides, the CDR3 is TGTGCCAGCAGTTACCACCAGACGAACACCGGGGAGCTGTTTTTT. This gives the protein CASSYHQTNTGELFF.

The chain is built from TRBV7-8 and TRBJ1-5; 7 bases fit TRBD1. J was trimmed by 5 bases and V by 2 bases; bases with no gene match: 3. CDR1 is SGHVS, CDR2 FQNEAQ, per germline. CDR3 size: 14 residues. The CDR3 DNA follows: TGTGCCAGCAGCTTAAGGGGGCCCTATCAGCCCCAGCATTTT. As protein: CASSLRGPYQPQHF.

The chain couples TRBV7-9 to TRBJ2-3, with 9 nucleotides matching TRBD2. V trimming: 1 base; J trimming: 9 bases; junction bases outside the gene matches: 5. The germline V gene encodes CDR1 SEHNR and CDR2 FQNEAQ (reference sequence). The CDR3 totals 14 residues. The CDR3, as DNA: TGTGCCAGCAGCTTAGGCGGGGGGGGCCTCACGCAGTATTTT. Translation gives CASSLGGGGLTQYF.

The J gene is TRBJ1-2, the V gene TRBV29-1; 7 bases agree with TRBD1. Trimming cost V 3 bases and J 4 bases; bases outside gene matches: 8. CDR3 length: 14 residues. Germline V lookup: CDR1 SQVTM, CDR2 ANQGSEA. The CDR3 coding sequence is TGCAGCGTTGAGCGACAGGGCGGTACCTATGGCTACACCTTC. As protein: CSVERQGGTYGYTF.

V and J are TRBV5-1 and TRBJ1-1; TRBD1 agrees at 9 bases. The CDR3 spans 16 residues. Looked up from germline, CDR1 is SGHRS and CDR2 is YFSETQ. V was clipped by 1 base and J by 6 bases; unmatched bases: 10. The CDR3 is CASSLNGQGKFAEAFF. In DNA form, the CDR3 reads TGCGCCAGCAGCTTGAACGGACAGGGGAAGTTTGCTGAAGCTTTCTTT.

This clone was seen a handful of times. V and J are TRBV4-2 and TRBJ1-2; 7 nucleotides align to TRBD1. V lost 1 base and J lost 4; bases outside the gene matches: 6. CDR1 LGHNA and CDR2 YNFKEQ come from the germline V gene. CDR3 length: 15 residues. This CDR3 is CASSQATGLGYGYTF. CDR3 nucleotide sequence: TGTGCCAGCAGCCAAGCGACAGGGTTGGGCTATGGCTACACCTTC.

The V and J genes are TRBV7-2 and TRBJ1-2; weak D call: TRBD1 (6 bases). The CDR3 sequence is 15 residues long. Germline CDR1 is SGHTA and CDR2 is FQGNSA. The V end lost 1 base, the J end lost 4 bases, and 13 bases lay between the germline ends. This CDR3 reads CASSLGGTNPYGYTF. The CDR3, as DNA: TGTGCCAGCAGCTTAGGGGGGACAAACCCCTATGGCTACACCTTC.

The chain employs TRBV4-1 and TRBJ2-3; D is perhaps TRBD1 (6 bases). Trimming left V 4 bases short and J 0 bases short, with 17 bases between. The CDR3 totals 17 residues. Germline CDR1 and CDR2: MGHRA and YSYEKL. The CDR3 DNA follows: TGCGCCAGCAGCCTTCTCACCGGGACATCTAGCACAGATACGCAGTATTTT. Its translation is CASSLLTGTSSTDTQYF.

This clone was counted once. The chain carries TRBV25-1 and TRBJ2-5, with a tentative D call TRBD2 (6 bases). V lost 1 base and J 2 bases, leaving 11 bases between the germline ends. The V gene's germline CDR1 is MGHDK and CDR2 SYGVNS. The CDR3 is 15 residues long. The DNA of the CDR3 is TGTGCCAGCAGTGAATCTGGACTACCTCAAGAGACCCAGTACTTC. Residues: CASSESGLPQETQYF.